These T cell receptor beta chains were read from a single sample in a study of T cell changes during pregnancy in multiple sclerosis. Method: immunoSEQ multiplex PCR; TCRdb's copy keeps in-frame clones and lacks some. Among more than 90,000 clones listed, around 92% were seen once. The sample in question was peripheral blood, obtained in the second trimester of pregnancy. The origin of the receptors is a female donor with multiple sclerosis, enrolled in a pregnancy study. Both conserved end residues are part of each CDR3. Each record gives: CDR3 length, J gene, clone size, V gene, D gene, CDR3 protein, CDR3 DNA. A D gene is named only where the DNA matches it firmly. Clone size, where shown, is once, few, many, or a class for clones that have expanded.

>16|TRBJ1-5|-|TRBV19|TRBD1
CASSIGTVYSNQPQHF
TGTGCCAGTAGTATTGGGACAGTCTATAGCAATCAGCCCCAGCATTTT
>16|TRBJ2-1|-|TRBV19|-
CASSRVPRSSYNEQFF
TGTGCCAGTAGTAGGGTCCCTAGGAGCTCCTACAATGAGCAGTTCTTC
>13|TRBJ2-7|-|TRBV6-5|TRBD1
CASRRDRGYEQYF
TGTGCCAGCCGCCGGGACAGGGGCTACGAGCAGTACTTC
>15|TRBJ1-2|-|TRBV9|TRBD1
CASSAAGGADYGYTF
TGTGCCAGCAGCGCTGCAGGGGGCGCTGACTATGGCTACACCTTC
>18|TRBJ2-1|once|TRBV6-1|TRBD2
CASSEVGTSGRMYNEQFF
TGTGCCAGCAGTGAAGTAGGGACTAGCGGGAGGATGTACAATGAGCAGTTCTTC
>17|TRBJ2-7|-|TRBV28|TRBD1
CASSFTPGQGRTYEQYF
TGTGCCAGCAGTTTCACCCCGGGACAGGGAAGGACCTACGAGCAGTACTTC
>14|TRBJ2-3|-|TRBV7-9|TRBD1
CASSWGQSTDTQYF
TGTGCCAGCAGCTGGGGACAGAGCACAGATACGCAGTATTTT
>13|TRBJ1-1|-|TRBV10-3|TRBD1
CAIGTVADTEAFF
TGTGCCATCGGGACAGTGGCGGACACTGAAGCTTTCTTT
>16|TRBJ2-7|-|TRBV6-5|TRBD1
CASSYLGTGGSYEQYF
TGTGCCAGCAGTTACCTAGGGACAGGGGGGTCCTACGAGCAGTACTTC
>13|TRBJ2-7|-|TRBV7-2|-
CASSPRLGNEQYF
TGTGCCAGCAGCCCCCGACTAGGGAACGAGCAGTACTTC
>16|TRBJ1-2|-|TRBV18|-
CASSPAGGGANYGYTF
TGTGCCAGCTCACCAGCGGGGGGAGGAGCTAACTATGGCTACACCTTC